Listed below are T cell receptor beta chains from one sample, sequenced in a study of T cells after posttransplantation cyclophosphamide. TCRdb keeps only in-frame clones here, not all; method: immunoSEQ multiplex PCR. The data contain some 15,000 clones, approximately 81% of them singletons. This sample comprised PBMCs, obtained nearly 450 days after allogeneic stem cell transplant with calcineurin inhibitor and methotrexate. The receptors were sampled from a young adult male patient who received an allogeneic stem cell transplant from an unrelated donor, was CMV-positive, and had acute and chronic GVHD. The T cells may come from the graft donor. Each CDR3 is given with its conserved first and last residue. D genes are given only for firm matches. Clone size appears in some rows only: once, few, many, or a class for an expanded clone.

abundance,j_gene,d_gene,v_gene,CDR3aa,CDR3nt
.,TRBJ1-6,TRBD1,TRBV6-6,CASSFEGDSGIRPLHF,TGTGCCAGCAGTTTCGAAGGGGACAGTGGGATAAGACCCCTCCACTTT
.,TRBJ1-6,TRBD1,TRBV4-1,CASSQARDSRNSPLHF,TGCGCCAGCAGCCAAGCCAGGGACAGCCGAAATTCACCCCTCCACTTT
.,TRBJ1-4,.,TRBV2,CASRIKGANEKLFF,TGTGCCAGCAGGATCAAGGGAGCTAATGAAAAACTGTTTTTT
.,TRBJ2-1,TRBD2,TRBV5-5,CASSLLLAGNEQFF,TGTGCCAGCAGCTTACTGCTAGCGGGTAATGAGCAGTTCTTC
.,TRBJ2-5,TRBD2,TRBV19,CASKAGLAGEETQYF,TGTGCCAGTAAGGCGGGACTAGCGGGAGAAGAGACCCAGTACTTC
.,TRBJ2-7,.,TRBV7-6,CASSLGQEWVREQYF,TGTGCCAGCAGCTTAGGACAGGAGTGGGTGAGGGAGCAGTACTTC
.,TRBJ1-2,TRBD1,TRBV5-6,CASSWGTGNYGYTF,TGTGCCAGCAGCTGGGGGACAGGGAACTATGGCTACACCTTC
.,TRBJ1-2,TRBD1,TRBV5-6,CASSPTTGDYGYTF,TGTGCCAGCAGCCCAACAACAGGGGACTATGGCTACACCTTC
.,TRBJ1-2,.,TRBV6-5,CASSYSRLAQGSGYTF,TGTGCCAGCAGTTACTCGAGATTGGCCCAGGGCTCTGGCTACACCTTC
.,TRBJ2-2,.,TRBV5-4,CASSLGRAGELFF,TGTGCCAGCAGCTTGGGTCGGGCCGGGGAGCTGTTTTTT
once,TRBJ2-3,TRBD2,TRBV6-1,CASRGLAGVPDTQYF,TGTGCCAGCAGGGGACTAGCGGGAGTACCAGATACGCAGTATTTT
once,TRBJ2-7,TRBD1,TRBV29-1,CSVVRAGGNYEQYF,TGCAGCGTTGTCCGGGCAGGGGGCAACTACGAGCAGTACTTC
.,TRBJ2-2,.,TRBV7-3,CASSSWVRGAPNTGELFF,TGTGCCAGCAGCTCATGGGTCAGGGGGGCTCCCAACACCGGGGAGCTGTTTTTT
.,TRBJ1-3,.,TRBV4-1,CASSQDMSGVSSGNTIYF,TGCGCCAGCAGCCAAGATATGTCCGGGGTTAGCTCTGGAAACACCATATATTTT
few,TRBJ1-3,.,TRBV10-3,CAISVQAIPSGNTIYF,TGTGCCATCAGTGTACAGGCCATCCCAAGTGGAAACACCATATATTTT
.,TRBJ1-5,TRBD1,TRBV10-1,CASSDEQGINQPQHF,TGCGCCAGCAGTGATGAACAGGGGATCAATCAGCCCCAGCATTTT
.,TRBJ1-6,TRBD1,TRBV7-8,CASSSYTGDNSPLHF,TGTGCCAGCAGCTCTTATACAGGGGATAATTCACCCCTCCACTTT
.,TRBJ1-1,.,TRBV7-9,CASSLNRGNTEAFF,TGTGCCAGCAGCTTAAATCGAGGGAACACTGAAGCTTTCTTT
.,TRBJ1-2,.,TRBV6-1,CASSEGQIGGDGYGYTF,TGTGCCAGCAGTGAAGGTCAAATCGGGGGTGATGGATATGGCTACACCTTC
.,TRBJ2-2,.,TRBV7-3,CASRMAGLNTGELFF,TGTGCCAGCAGAATGGCGGGATTGAACACCGGGGAGCTGTTTTTT
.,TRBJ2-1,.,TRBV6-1,CASSALPSSYNEQFF,TGTGCCAGCAGCGCCTTACCGAGCTCCTACAATGAGCAGTTCTTC
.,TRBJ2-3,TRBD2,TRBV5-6,CASRRGGEGTQYF,TGTGCCAGCAGACGGGGGGGCGAGGGTACGCAGTATTTT
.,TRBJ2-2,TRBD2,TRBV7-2,CASSPPSGGGTGELFF,TGTGCCAGCAGCCCCCCAAGCGGGGGAGGGACCGGGGAGCTGTTTTTT
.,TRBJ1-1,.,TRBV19,CASSIQGTEAFF,TGTGCCAGTAGTATACAGGGCACTGAAGCTTTCTTT
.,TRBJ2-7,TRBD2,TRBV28,CASSWTSVSYEQYF,TGTGCCAGCAGTTGGACTAGCGTATCCTACGAGCAGTACTTC
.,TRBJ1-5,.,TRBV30,CAWSVLGEDDQPQHF,TGTGCCTGGAGTGTACTTGGGGAGGACGATCAGCCCCAGCATTTT
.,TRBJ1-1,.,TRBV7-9,CASSRQAEAFF,TGTGCCAGCAGCCGACAGGCTGAAGCTTTCTTT
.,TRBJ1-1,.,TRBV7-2,CASSLELEAFF,TGTGCCAGCAGCTTAGAACTTGAAGCTTTCTTT
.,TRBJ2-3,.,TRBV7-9,CASSLGLALSTDTQYF,TGTGCCAGCAGCTTGGGGCTAGCGCTTAGCACAGATACGCAGTATTTT
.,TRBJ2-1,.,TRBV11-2,CASSPTQRALSSYNEQFF,TGTGCCAGCAGCCCCACACAGCGGGCCTTGAGCTCCTACAATGAGCAGTTCTTC
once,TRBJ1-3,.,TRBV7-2,CASSLEGGTGNTIYF,TGTGCCAGCAGCTTAGAAGGAGGGACTGGAAACACCATATATTTT
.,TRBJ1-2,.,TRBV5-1,CASSLGVSNYGYTF,TGCGCCAGCAGCTTGGGTGTAAGCAACTATGGCTACACCTTC
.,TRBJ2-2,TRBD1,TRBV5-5,CASRKPGQGSTGELFF,TGTGCCAGCAGAAAACCGGGACAGGGGTCCACCGGGGAGCTGTTTTTT
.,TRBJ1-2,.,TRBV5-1,CASSLEVSYNYGYTF,TGCGCCAGCAGCCTGGAAGTGAGCTATAACTATGGCTACACCTTC
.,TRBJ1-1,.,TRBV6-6,CASIPREASRFAEAFF,TGTGCCAGCATTCCCCGGGAGGCTTCGAGATTTGCTGAAGCTTTCTTT
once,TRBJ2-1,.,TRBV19,CASLPRDSYNEQFF,TGTGCCAGCCTTCCTCGGGACTCCTACAATGAGCAGTTCTTC
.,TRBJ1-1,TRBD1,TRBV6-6,CASSYNRGNTEAFF,TGTGCCAGCAGTTACAACAGGGGGAACACTGAAGCTTTCTTT
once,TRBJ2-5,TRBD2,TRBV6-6,CASSDSGMAETQYF,TGTGCCAGCAGTGATAGCGGGATGGCAGAGACCCAGTACTTC
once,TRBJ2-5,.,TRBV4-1,CASSQGAEGWETQYF,TGCGCCAGCAGCCAAGGCGCAGAGGGATGGGAGACCCAGTACTTC
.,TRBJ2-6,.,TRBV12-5,CASGLRPGGYTLSGANVLTF,TGTGCTAGTGGTTTGCGCCCTGGCGGATATACCCTCTCTGGGGCCAACGTCCTGACTTTC
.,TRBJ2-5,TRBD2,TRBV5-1,CASSLGSGGNQETQYF,TGCGCCAGCAGCTTGGGCAGCGGGGGGAACCAAGAGACCCAGTACTTC
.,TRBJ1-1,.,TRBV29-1,CSVGGGGNTEAFF,TGCAGCGTTGGGGGCGGGGGGAACACTGAAGCTTTCTTT
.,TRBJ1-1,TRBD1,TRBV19,CASSRDRVFTEAFF,TGTGCCAGTAGCCGGGACAGGGTGTTCACTGAAGCTTTCTTT
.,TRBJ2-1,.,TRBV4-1,CASSHSGSGLGNEQFF,TGCGCCAGCAGCCACTCGGGGAGCGGTCTGGGTAATGAGCAGTTCTTC
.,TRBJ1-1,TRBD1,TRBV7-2,CASSFKGQDEAFF,TGTGCCAGCAGCTTCAAGGGACAGGACGAAGCTTTCTTT
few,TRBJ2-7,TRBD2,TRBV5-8,CASSQERGVLYEQYF,TGTGCCAGCAGCCAAGAGCGGGGGGTTTTGTACGAGCAGTACTTC
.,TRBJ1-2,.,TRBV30,CAWRGGSSYGYTF,TGTGCCTGGAGGGGGGGGAGCTCCTATGGCTACACCTTC
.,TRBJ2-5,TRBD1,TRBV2,CASNGDSPQETQYF,TGTGCCAGCAATGGGGACAGTCCCCAAGAGACCCAGTACTTC
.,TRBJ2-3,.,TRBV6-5,CASSYRAGTTDTQYF,TGTGCCAGCAGTTACAGGGCGGGGACCACAGATACGCAGTATTTT
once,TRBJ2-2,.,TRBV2,CASSVAGVNTGELFF,TGTGCCAGCAGTGTAGCAGGGGTAAACACCGGGGAGCTGTTTTTT
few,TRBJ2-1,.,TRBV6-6,CASSYSVARTNEQFF,TGTGCCAGCAGTTACTCGGTAGCGCGAACCAATGAGCAGTTCTTC
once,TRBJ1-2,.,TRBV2,CASIRTVGGGYTF,TGTGCCAGCATCCGAACAGTGGGTGGGGGCTACACCTTC
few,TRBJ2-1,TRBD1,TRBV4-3,CASSQDPGTGAYNEQFF,TGCGCCAGCAGCCAAGACCCCGGGACAGGGGCATACAATGAGCAGTTCTTC
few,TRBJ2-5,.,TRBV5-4,CASSLAGSQETQYF,TGTGCCAGCAGCTTGGCGGGGTCCCAAGAGACCCAGTACTTC
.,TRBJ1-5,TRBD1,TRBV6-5,CASRGQGNQPQHF,TGTGCCAGCAGGGGACAGGGGAATCAGCCCCAGCATTTT
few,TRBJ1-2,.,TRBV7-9,CASSLRGNYGYTF,TGTGCCAGCAGCTTACGGGGAAACTATGGCTACACCTTC
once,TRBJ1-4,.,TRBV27,CASSLLGPSFFPNLEKLFF,TGTGCCAGCAGTTTATTGGGTCCTAGTTTTTTTCCTAACCTTGAAAAACTGTTTTTT